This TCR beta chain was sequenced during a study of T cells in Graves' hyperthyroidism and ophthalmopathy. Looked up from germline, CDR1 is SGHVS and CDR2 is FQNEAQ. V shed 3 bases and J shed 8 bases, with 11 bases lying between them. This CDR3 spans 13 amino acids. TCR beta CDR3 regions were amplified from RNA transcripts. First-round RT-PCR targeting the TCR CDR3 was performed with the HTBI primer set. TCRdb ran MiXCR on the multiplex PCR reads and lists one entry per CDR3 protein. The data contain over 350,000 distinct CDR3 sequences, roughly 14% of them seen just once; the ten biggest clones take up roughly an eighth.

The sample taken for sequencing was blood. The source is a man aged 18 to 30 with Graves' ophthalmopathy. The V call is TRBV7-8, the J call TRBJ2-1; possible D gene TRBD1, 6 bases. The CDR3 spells CASSFSQGYEQFF. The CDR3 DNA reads TGTGCCAGCAGCTTTTCACAGGGATATGAGCAGTTCTTC.